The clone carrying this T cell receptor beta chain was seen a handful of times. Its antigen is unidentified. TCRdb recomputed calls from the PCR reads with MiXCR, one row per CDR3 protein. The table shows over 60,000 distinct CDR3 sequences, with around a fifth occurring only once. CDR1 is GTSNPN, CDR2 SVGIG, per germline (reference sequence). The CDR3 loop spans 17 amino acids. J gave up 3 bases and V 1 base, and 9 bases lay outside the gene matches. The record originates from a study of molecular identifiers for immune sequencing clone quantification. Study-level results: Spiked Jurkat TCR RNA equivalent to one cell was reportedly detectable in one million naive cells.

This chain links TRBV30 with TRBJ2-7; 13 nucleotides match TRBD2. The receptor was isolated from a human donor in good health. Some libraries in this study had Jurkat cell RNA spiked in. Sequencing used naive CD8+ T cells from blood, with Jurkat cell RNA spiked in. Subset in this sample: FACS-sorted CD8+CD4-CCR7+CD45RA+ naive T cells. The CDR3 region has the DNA TGTGCCTGGAGTGGCTTGGGACTAGCGGGACCAAACTACGAGCAGTACTTC. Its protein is CAWSGLGLAGPNYEQYF. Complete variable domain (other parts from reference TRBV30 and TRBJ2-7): SQTIHQWPATLVQPVGSPLSLECTVEGTSNPNLYWYRQAAGRGLQLLFYSVGIGQISSEVPQNLSASRPQDRQFILSSKKLLLSDSGFYLCAWSGLGLAGPNYEQYFGPGTRLTVT.